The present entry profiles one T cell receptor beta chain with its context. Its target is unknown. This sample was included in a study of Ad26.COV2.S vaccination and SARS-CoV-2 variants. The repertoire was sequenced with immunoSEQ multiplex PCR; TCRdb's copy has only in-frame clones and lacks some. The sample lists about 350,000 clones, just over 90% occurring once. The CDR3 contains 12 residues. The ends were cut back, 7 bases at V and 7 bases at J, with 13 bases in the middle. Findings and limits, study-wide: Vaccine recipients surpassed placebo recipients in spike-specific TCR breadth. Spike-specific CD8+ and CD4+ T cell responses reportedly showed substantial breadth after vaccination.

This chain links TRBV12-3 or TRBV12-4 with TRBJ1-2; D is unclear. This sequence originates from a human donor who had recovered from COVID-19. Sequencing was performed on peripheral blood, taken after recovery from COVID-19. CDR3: CASTLGVTGYTF. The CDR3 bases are TGTGCCAGCACCCTTGGGGTTACTGGCTACACCTTC.